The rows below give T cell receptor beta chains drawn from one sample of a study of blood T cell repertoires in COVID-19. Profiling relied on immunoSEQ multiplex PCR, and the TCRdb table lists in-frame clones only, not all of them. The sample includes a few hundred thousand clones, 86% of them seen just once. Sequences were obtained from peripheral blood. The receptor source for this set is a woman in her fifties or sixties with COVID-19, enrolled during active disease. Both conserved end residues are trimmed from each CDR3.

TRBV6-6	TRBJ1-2	ASSYVGRGPDGYT
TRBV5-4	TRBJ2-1	ASTRGSSYNEQF
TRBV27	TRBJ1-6	ASSLRQGNSPLH
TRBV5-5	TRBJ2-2	ASSLVRISNTGELF
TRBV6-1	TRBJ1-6	ASSDRAFNSPLH
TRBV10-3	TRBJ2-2	AISDRGTAGLEELF
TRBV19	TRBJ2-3	ATPSSDSRTDTQY
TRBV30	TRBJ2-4	AWTAGRLSHIQY
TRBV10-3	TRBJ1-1	AISESSRNRDTEAF
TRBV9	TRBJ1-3	ASSLSGNTIY
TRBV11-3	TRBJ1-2	ASSSGGAGYT
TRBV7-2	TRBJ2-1	ASSPDVWGSNEQF
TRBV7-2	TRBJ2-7	ASSLGRDYPRQY
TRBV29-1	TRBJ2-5	SVPGTSGGETQY
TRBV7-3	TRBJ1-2	ASSLNTAGGSNYGYT
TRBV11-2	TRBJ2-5	ASSLIGGAFRETQY
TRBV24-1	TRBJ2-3	ATSDPQGGGTDTQY
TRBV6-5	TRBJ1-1	ASSYRGYAF
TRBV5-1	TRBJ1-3	ASSFGTAQNTIY
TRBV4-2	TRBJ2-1	ASSRQTSTNEQF